These 14 T cell receptor beta chains share one sample of origin, sequenced in a study of T cells in Graves' hyperthyroidism and ophthalmopathy. What was amplified from RNA transcripts were TCR beta CDR3 regions. The HTBI primer set was used in a first-round RT-PCR of the TCR CDR3. TCRdb ran MiXCR on the multiplex PCR reads and lists one entry per CDR3 protein. The table has around 690,000 distinct CDR3 sequences, 17% seen once; the top ten hold around 16%. Sequencing was performed on blood. The receptor set was obtained from a man in his forties or fifties with Graves' hyperthyroidism.

This clonotype was detected many times. The chain links TRBV28 to TRBJ2-1, with D uncertain. The CDR3 extends over 14 amino acids. The V gene's germline CDR1 is MDHEN and CDR2 SYDVKM. V was pared by 6 bases and J by 4 bases, with 13 bases between. CDR3 region: CASRSGGMYNEQFF. The CDR3 DNA sequence: TGTGCCAGCAGATCTGGCGGAATGTACAATGAGCAGTTCTTC.

This clonotype was detected many times. This sequence joins TRBV6-2 or TRBV6-3 and TRBJ1-2, with TRBD1 matching over 8 bases. V lost 2 bases to trimming and J lost 7 bases; unmatched junction nucleotides: 6. In germline, CDR1 is MNHEY, CDR2 SVGEGT. This CDR3 region has 14 residues. Here the CDR3 reads CASSYHRGTAGYTF. DNA for the CDR3: TGTGCCAGCAGTTACCACAGGGGGACTGCTGGCTACACCTTC.

The gene calls are TRBV6-1 and TRBJ2-3, with D tentatively TRBD1 or TRBD2 (6 bases each). Germline-derived CDR1 and CDR2 are MNHNS and SASEGT. The V end lost 7 bases, the J end lost 0 bases, and 20 bases lay between the germline ends. This CDR3 comprises 17 residues. For the CDR3, the DNA is TGTGCCAGCACCTTTACCCCAGGGGACTTGAGCACAGATACGCAGTATTTT. Protein product: CASTFTPGDLSTDTQYF.

The CDR3 DNA reads as TGCGCCAGCAGCGCCGGGACCCCCACGGGCAATGAGCAGTTCTTC. As protein: CASSAGTPTGNEQFF. The V gene is TRBV10-1, the J gene TRBJ2-1; D is perhaps TRBD1 or TRBD2 (5 bases each). Trimming pared 6 bases from V and 6 bases from J, leaving 18 bases between. Germline assignment: CDR1 WNHNN and CDR2 SYGVQD (reference sequence). This CDR3 comprises 15 residues.

The table lists this clonotype with many counts. The chain carries TRBV2 and TRBJ2-5; 8 bases align to TRBD2. The CDR3 runs 15 residues. Germline loops: CDR1 SNHLY, CDR2 FYNNEI. J gave up 1 base and V 4 bases, and 5 bases lay outside the gene matches. The CDR3 spells CASSGLAGFQETQYF. CDR3 nucleotides: TGTGCCAGCAGTGGTCTAGCGGGCTTCCAAGAGACCCAGTACTTC.

Ten or more counts support this clonotype. One base away lies a much larger clone, so this may be a sequencing read error. The chain has TRBV7-9 and TRBJ1-1; the D is unclear. The V gene's germline CDR1 is SEHNR and CDR2 FQNEAQ (reference sequence). This CDR3 has 12 residues. The CDR3 here is CASSLENSEAFF. The CDR3 DNA sequence: TGTGCCAGCAGCTTAGAGAACAGTGAAGCTTTCTTT.

This clonotype was counted at least ten times. The chain links TRBV7-9 to TRBJ2-3; D may be TRBD1 or TRBD2 (5 bases each). Germline loops: CDR1 SEHNR, CDR2 FQNEAQ (reference sequence). The CDR3 consists of 14 residues. V lost 5 bases and J 5 bases, leaving 14 bases between the germline ends. The CDR3, as DNA: TGTGCCAGCAGCCGCCGGGACCGAATAGATACGCAGTATTTT. Translating it yields CASSRRDRIDTQYF.

The genes are TRBV19 and TRBJ2-1; a weak D match, TRBD1 (6 bases). This CDR3 comprises 15 residues. Germline V gene sequence: CDR1 LNHDA, CDR2 SQIVND (reference sequence). The V end lost 2 bases, the J end lost 0 bases, and 8 bases lay between the germline ends. The CDR3 reads CASSIRGGSYNEQFF. CDR3 in DNA: TGTGCCAGTAGTATAAGAGGGGGCTCCTACAATGAGCAGTTCTTC.

The J gene is TRBJ1-5, the V gene TRBV6-1; TRBD1 might be the D (5 bases). V lost 6 bases, J lost 1 base, and 13 bases lay in between. The CDR3 spans 15 residues. CDR1 is MNHNS and CDR2 is SASEGT in the germline V gene. CDR3 nucleotides: TGTGCCAGCAGGGAACAGGCCCGGAGCAATCAGCCCCAGCATTTT. Translating it yields CASREQARSNQPQHF.

The chain links TRBV25-1 to TRBJ2-1; 8 bases agree with TRBD2. The CDR3 is 15 residues long. Germline trimming cut 4 bases from V and 0 bases from J; bases unmatched to any gene: 2. Germline lookup yields CDR1 MGHDK and CDR2 SYGVNS. CDR3: CASSVAGYSYNEQFF. The DNA for the CDR3 is TGTGCCAGCAGTGTAGCGGGGTACTCCTACAATGAGCAGTTCTTC.

At least ten counts were recorded for this clonotype. DNA for the CDR3: TGTGCCAGCAGTTTAAGTACTAGCGGGATAACCGGGGAGCTGTTTTTT. Translating gives CASSLSTSGITGELFF. The V gene is TRBV27, the J gene TRBJ2-2; 10 positions match TRBD2. The CDR3 runs 16 residues. Germline V gives CDR1 MNHEY, CDR2 SMNVEV (reference sequence). The V gene end was trimmed by 2 bases and the J gene end by 5 bases; junction bases not matched to a gene: 5.

This clonotype was observed at least ten times. The chain recombines TRBV2 with TRBJ2-5, with D perhaps TRBD2 (5 bases). The CDR3 contains 14 residues. V lost 5 bases to trimming and J lost 5 bases, with 15 bases between them. Per germline, CDR1 SNHLY and CDR2 FYNNEI. The CDR3 is CASSFVVGEETQYF. CDR3 nucleotide sequence: TGTGCCAGCAGTTTCGTAGTGGGAGAGGAGACCCAGTACTTC.

This clonotype has only a few counts. The genes are TRBV30 and TRBJ2-3; 10 bases fit TRBD1. Germline CDR1 reads GTSNPN; CDR2 reads SVGIG (reference sequence). The CDR3 consists of 15 residues. V lost 2 bases to trimming and J lost 3 bases; unmatched junction nucleotides: 5. The CDR3 here is CAWSRTGGSTDTQYF. CDR3 coding DNA: TGTGCCTGGAGTAGGACAGGGGGAAGTACAGATACGCAGTATTTT. Using reference TRBV30 and TRBJ2-3 for the parts outside the CDR3, the full variable domain is SQTIHQWPATLVQPVGSPLSLECTVEGTSNPNLYWYRQAAGRGLQLLFYSVGIGQISSEVPQNLSASRPQDRQFILSSKKLLLSDSGFYLCAWSRTGGSTDTQYFGPGTRLTVL.

This clonotype showed up just a few times. The V and J genes are TRBV25-1 and TRBJ1-1; 8 nucleotides align to TRBD1. J was trimmed by 6 bases and V by 4 bases; bases with no gene match: 13. This CDR3 comprises 16 residues. Looked up from germline, CDR1 is MGHDK and CDR2 is SYGVNS. CDR3 DNA: TGTGCCAGCAGTGGGTGGACAGGGAGAATGGAGCCTGAAGCTTTCTTT. The encoded protein is CASSGWTGRMEPEAFF.